Below, 28 T cell receptor beta chains from the same sample are listed, as sequenced in a study of blood T cell repertoires in COVID-19. TCRdb's table, derived via immunoSEQ multiplex PCR, lists solely in-frame clones and lacks some. The table shows hundreds of thousands of clones, with 85% to 90% occurring only once. Input material: PBMCs or T cells enriched from blood (not recorded which). Receptors were obtained from a man in his thirties or forties who had recovered from COVID-19.

Here the CDR3 reads CASSANRNSPLHF. Here the CDR3 DNA reads TGCGCCAGCAGTGCAAACAGAAATTCACCCCTCCACTTT. The gene calls are TRBV10-1 and TRBJ1-6; no reliable D call. The V gene's germline CDR1 is WNHNN and CDR2 SYGVQD (reference sequence). The CDR3 has 13 residues. V shed 4 bases and J shed 7 bases, with 8 bases lying between them.

This sequence joins TRBV6-5 and TRBJ1-1; 7 positions agree with TRBD1. CDR1 is MNHEY, CDR2 SVGAGI, per germline. There are 16 residues in the CDR3. The ends lost 2 bases at V and 5 bases at J; junction bases unmatched: 11. The CDR3: CASSYTGTEKGTEAFF. The DNA for the CDR3 is TGTGCCAGCAGTTACACCGGGACAGAGAAAGGGACTGAAGCTTTCTTT.

The J gene is TRBJ1-3, the V gene TRBV3-1 (or the pseudogene TRBV3-2), with TRBD1 matching 8 bases. With 5 bases clipped from V and 3 bases from J, the junction kept 6 bases outside the gene matches. This CDR3 contains 15 residues. The V gene's germline CDR1 is LGHDT and CDR2 YNNKEL (reference sequence). The CDR3 DNA sequence: TGTGCCAGCAGCTCTGGACAGGGCGATGGAAACACCATATATTTT. It specifies CASSSGQGDGNTIYF.

The V and J genes are TRBV5-1 and TRBJ1-1, with 8 positions matching TRBD1. The junction had 11 bases not matched to a gene; V was cut back by 0 bases and J by 4 bases. CDR3 length: 17 residues. CDR1 is SGHRS, CDR2 YFSETQ, per germline. The CDR3 bases are TGCGCCAGCAGCTTGGCTCCGGCAGGGGGCGCGATCACTGAAGCTTTCTTT. Its translation: CASSLAPAGGAITEAFF.

This chain uses TRBV6-2 or TRBV6-3 with TRBJ2-1; 10 nucleotides agree with TRBD2. Trimming at V came to 6 bases and at J to 0 bases, leaving 2 bases not matched to a gene. The CDR3 runs 15 residues. The germline CDR1 and CDR2 sequences are MNHEY and SVGEGT. The CDR3 loop reads CASSLAGVSYNEQFF. CDR3 sequence (DNA): TGTGCCAGCAGCCTAGCGGGAGTCTCCTACAATGAGCAGTTCTTC.

This chain joins TRBV5-6 and TRBJ1-2, with a weak D call TRBD1 (6 bases). The V gene's germline CDR1 is SGHDT and CDR2 YYEEEE. The V end lost 2 bases, the J end lost 8 bases, and 10 bases lay between the germline ends. The CDR3 runs to 12 residues. The CDR3 is CASSFTGSGYTF. The DNA of the CDR3 is TGTGCCAGCAGCTTTACAGGGTCCGGCTACACCTTC. The entire variable domain, with the rest obtained from reference TRBV5-6 and TRBJ1-2, is as follows: DAGVTQSPTHLIKTRGQQVTLRCSPKSGHDTVSWYQQALGQGPQFIFQYYEEEERQRGNFPDRFSGHQFPNYSSELNVNALLLGDSALYLCASSFTGSGYTFGSGTRLTVV.

V is TRBV30 and J is TRBJ1-2, with D tentatively TRBD1 (6 bases). Germline V lookup: CDR1 GTSNPN, CDR2 SVGIG (reference sequence). Trimming stripped 4 bases from V and 7 bases from J, with 16 bases between. The CDR3 totals 13 residues. The CDR3 DNA sequence: TGTGCCTGGATAAAGAGGGGGAGGGGTGGCTACACCTTC. It specifies CAWIKRGRGGYTF.

This clone was detected a few times. J is TRBJ2-2 and V is TRBV14; D is ambiguous. The CDR3 is made up of 14 amino acids. Trimming took 4 bases from V and 4 from J, leaving 10 bases between them. Germline CDR1 SGHDN, CDR2 FVKESK. The CDR3, as DNA: TGTGCCAGCAGCCGAGGTACGGTCACCGGGGAGCTGTTTTTT. Translation: CASSRGTVTGELFF.

This clone has just one count. The rearrangement links TRBV28 to TRBJ1-1, with TRBD1 matching over 7 bases. This CDR3 is 12 amino acids long. The junction had 8 bases not matched to a gene; V was cut back by 5 bases and J by 11 bases. The germline V gene encodes CDR1 MDHEN and CDR2 SYDVKM. CDR3 nucleotide sequence: TGTGCCAGCAGTAGTACAGGGGAGGACGCTTTCTTT. Translation: CASSSTGEDAFF.

The CDR3: CASSVEGTSGYEQYF. As DNA, the CDR3 is TGTGCCAGCAGCGTAGAAGGGACTAGCGGATACGAGCAGTACTTC. V gene TRBV9 combines with J gene TRBJ2-7; 11 bases fit TRBD2. The CDR3 totals 15 residues. The germline V gene encodes CDR1 SGDLS and CDR2 YYNGEE. Losses at the gene ends were 0 bases for V and 4 bases for J; bases not matched to a gene: 3.

For the CDR3, the DNA is TGTGCCAGCAGCCCCAGGACAGGGGGGGATGAAAAACTGTTTTTT. It translates to CASSPRTGGDEKLFF. The chain links TRBV3-1 (or the pseudogene TRBV3-2) to TRBJ1-4; 10 nucleotides match TRBD1. Germline V gene sequence: CDR1 LGHDT, CDR2 YNNKEL (reference sequence). The CDR3 covers 15 residues. V gave up 4 bases and J gave up 6 bases; unmatched junction bases: 5.

The chain links TRBV4-3 to TRBJ2-7, with TRBD1 identical over 7 bases. CDR1 and CDR2 (germline): LGHNA, YSLEER. This CDR3 has 13 amino acids. After removal of 5 bases from V and 5 bases from J, the junction contained 6 bases not matched to a gene. CDR3 in DNA: TGCGCCAGCAGCGTACAGGGGACCGACGAGCAGTACTTC. This translates into CASSVQGTDEQYF.

The CDR3 DNA reads as TGTGCCAGCAGCCCTCGGGGACTATTCCCCTACAATGAGCAGTTCTTC. Translating gives CASSPRGLFPYNEQFF. This chain connects TRBV7-8 to TRBJ2-1, with TRBD2 matching 7 bases. Germline V gene data show CDR1 as SGHVS and CDR2 as FQNEAQ. V dropped 5 bases and J dropped 2; count of bases not matched to a gene: 9. The CDR3 consists of 16 residues.

The chain has TRBV29-1 and TRBJ1-2; 9 positions agree with TRBD1. Trimming removed 1 base from V and 5 bases from J; junction bases left unmatched: 5. This CDR3 is built from 14 residues. Germline lookup yields CDR1 SQVTM and CDR2 ANQGSEA. The CDR3 DNA follows: TGCAGCGTTGAAGCCCCGACAGGGGGGTATGGCTACACCTTC. Translation: CSVEAPTGGYGYTF.

CDR3: CASSLTSGGTNYEQYF. The CDR3 DNA sequence: TGTGCCAGCAGTCTGACTAGCGGGGGGACAAACTACGAGCAGTACTTC. V and J are TRBV27 and TRBJ2-7; 13 bases map to TRBD2. Unmatched junction bases numbered 7, after V lost 5 bases and J lost 3 bases. The CDR3 contains 16 residues. Germline CDR1 MNHEY, CDR2 SMNVEV (reference sequence).

The rearrangement uses TRBV7-8 and TRBJ2-1; maybe TRBD2 (5 bases). CDR1 is SGHVS and CDR2 is FQNEAQ in the germline V gene. Between the trimmed V and J ends, which lost 0 bases and 7 bases, there was a span of 10 bases. The CDR3 contains 14 residues. The CDR3 sequence: CASSLAVGENEQFF. The DNA for the CDR3 is TGTGCCAGCAGCTTAGCAGTCGGGGAGAATGAGCAGTTCTTC. The full variable domain, in which reference TRBV7-8 and TRBJ2-1 provide the parts outside the CDR3, is GAGVSQSPRYKVAKRGQDVALRCDPISGHVSLFWYQQALGQGPEFLTYFQNEAQLDKSGLPSDRFFAERPEGSVSTLKIQRTQQEDSAVYLCASSLAVGENEQFFGPGTRLTVL.

In this sample, this clone turned up once. This rearrangement joins TRBV24-1 to TRBJ2-3; no firm D call. Trimming removed 4 bases at V and 2 bases at J, with 18 bases between. Germline lookup yields CDR1 KGHDR and CDR2 SFDVKD. This CDR3 spans 17 amino acids. The CDR3: CATSETKATQLTDTQYF. CDR3 bases: TGTGCCACCAGTGAGACAAAGGCTACTCAGCTCACAGATACGCAGTATTTT.

This chain joins TRBV18 and TRBJ1-4, with D perhaps TRBD1 (6 bases). Germline-derived CDR1 and CDR2 are KGHSH and LQKENI. The CDR3 consists of 14 residues. V lost 3 bases, J lost 5 bases, and 10 bases lay in between. CDR3 loop: CASSPLTGNEKLFF. CDR3 bases: TGTGCCAGCTCACCTTTAACAGGGAATGAAAAACTGTTTTTT.

This clone was observed once. V gene TRBV9 combines with J gene TRBJ2-5; 7 bases map to TRBD1. The CDR3 covers 15 residues. Germline lookup yields CDR1 SGDLS and CDR2 YYNGEE. The junction had 10 bases not matched to a gene; V was cut back by 3 bases and J by 5 bases. CDR3 sequence (DNA): TGTGCCAGCAGCGAAGGGACGACAGGGCAGGAGACCCAGTACTTC. Translation: CASSEGTTGQETQYF.

The table lists this clone with a count of one. The chain links TRBV20-1 to TRBJ2-7; maybe TRBD1 (6 bases). Trimming removed 5 bases from V and 7 bases from J, with 12 bases in between. Per the germline V gene, CDR1 is DFQATT and CDR2 is SNEGSKA (reference sequence). The CDR3 has 11 amino acids. In DNA, the CDR3 is TGCAGTGCTCACCACAGGGAGGAGCAGTACTTC. It yields the protein CSAHHREEQYF.

The V and J genes are TRBV29-1 and TRBJ2-2; D may be TRBD2 (6 bases). The germline V gene encodes CDR1 SQVTM and CDR2 ANQGSEA. This CDR3 spans 11 amino acids. Deletions cut 4 bases from V and 7 bases from J, with 7 bases between. CDR3: CSVGGDGELFF. CDR3 DNA sequence: TGCAGCGTTGGGGGGGACGGGGAGCTGTTTTTT.

The chain recombines TRBV7-2 with TRBJ1-2; no clear D gene. V dropped 1 base and J dropped 3 bases, with 9 bases sitting between them. Looked up from germline, CDR1 is SGHTA and CDR2 is FQGNSA. The CDR3 spans 14 residues. CDR3 bases: TGTGCCAGCAGCTTAGGGGAGGTGGACTATGGCTACACCTTC. Protein product: CASSLGEVDYGYTF.

The chain links TRBV28 to TRBJ2-5, with TRBD1 identical over 7 bases. The CDR3 is made up of 14 amino acids. In germline, CDR1 is MDHEN, CDR2 SYDVKM. The V segment lost 4 bases and the J segment 2 bases; nucleotides outside the gene matches: 4. The CDR3, as DNA: TGTGCCAGCAGTTCACCGACAGGGCAAGAGACCCAGTACTTC. Translated, it gives CASSSPTGQETQYF.

The genes are TRBV6-1 and TRBJ1-5; tentative D call: TRBD1 (6 bases). CDR3 size: 14 residues. In germline, CDR1 is MNHNS, CDR2 SASEGT. V lost 6 bases and J lost 1, with 10 bases in between. CDR3: CASRKGVSNQPQHF. The CDR3 DNA reads as TGTGCCAGCAGAAAGGGGGTGAGCAATCAGCCCCAGCATTTT.

The CDR3 DNA reads as TGTGCCAGCAGCTTAGTGCTAGCTGATACGCAGTATTTT. Translating it yields CASSLVLADTQYF. The chain joins TRBV7-8 to TRBJ2-3; D is possibly TRBD2 (5 bases). The CDR3 has 13 amino acids. The V end lost 1 base, the J end lost 6 bases, and 8 bases lay between the germline ends. Germline CDR1 and CDR2: SGHVS and FQNEAQ. The entire variable domain, with the rest obtained from reference TRBV7-8 and TRBJ2-3, is as follows: GAGVSQSPRYKVAKRGQDVALRCDPISGHVSLFWYQQALGQGPEFLTYFQNEAQLDKSGLPSDRFFAERPEGSVSTLKIQRTQQEDSAVYLCASSLVLADTQYFGPGTRLTVL.

V and J are TRBV5-1 and TRBJ1-1, with TRBD1 matching over 7 bases. V dropped 1 base and J dropped 3; count of bases not matched to a gene: 6. In germline, CDR1 is SGHRS, CDR2 YFSETQ. The CDR3 is 15 amino acids. The CDR3, as DNA: TGCGCCAGCAGCTTGACTCCGGGACAGCACACTGAAGCTTTCTTT. It specifies CASSLTPGQHTEAFF.

The J gene is TRBJ2-7, the V gene TRBV13, with 7 bases aligning to TRBD1. The ends lost 5 bases at V and 1 base at J; junction bases unmatched: 5. This CDR3 is built from 14 residues. Germline V gene sequence: CDR1 PRHDT, CDR2 FYEKMQ (reference sequence). In DNA form, the CDR3 reads TGTGCCAGCAGCCCGTCGACAGGGTCCTACGAGCAGTACTTC. Its protein is CASSPSTGSYEQYF. The full variable domain, in which reference TRBV13 and TRBJ2-7 provide the parts outside the CDR3, is AAGVIQSPRHLIKEKRETATLKCYPIPRHDTVYWYQQGPGQDPQFLISFYEKMQSDKGSIPDRFSAQQFSDYHSELNMSSLELGDSALYFCASSPSTGSYEQYFGPGTRLTVT.

The DNA of the CDR3 is TGTGCCAGCGCGTCCCCGGCAACTAATGAAAAACTGTTTTTT. The encoded protein is CASASPATNEKLFF. The V call is TRBV27, the J call TRBJ1-4; no clear D. Deletions cut 8 bases from V and 0 bases from J, with 10 bases between. This CDR3 is 14 amino acids long. Germline CDR1 reads MNHEY; CDR2 reads SMNVEV (reference sequence).